This T cell receptor beta chain was documented in a study of monozygotic twins with inflammatory bowel disease. Study findings and constraints: Researchers report that IBD patients shared fewer clonotypes with others than healthy twins, especially amid disease activity. Different subtypes (of T cells) could not be told apart from one another. Extra variability in the repertoires of patients may have come from differing immunosuppressive treatments.

Germline V gene data show CDR1 as DFQATT and CDR2 as SNEGSKA (reference sequence). CDR3 length: 13 residues. Template switching appended UMIs that held a 6-nucleotide sample barcode. TCRdb derives one entry per CDR3 protein from the 5' RACE reads, leaving out DNA. The sample totals 330,000 or so distinct CDR3 sequences. Remarks on this clonotype: Its cognate antigen is unknown.

The clonotype was recovered from a human donor with ulcerative colitis or Crohn's disease, or a healthy co-twin of an affected twin (not recorded which). V usage is TRBV20-1 and J usage is TRBJ2-1; there is no DNA to check the TCRdb D call of TRBD2. The sequenced material came from blood. The CDR3 is CSAPLAGGPEQFF.